The subject of this entry is one T cell receptor (beta chain). This sample was included in a study of beta chain features in type 1 diabetes. Donors underwent one heparinised blood draw, approximately 120 mL on average. Since all of the isolated RNA was reverse transcribed, expressed TCRB transcripts were what got sequenced. TCRdb keeps only in-frame clones here, not all; method: immunoSEQ multiplex PCR. The sample includes some 300,000 clones, approximately 8.1% of them seen just once. V was shortened by 3 bases and J by 7 bases, with 12 bases between the two germline ends. Looked up from germline, CDR1 is MNHEY and CDR2 is SVGAGI. The CDR3 contains 13 residues.

The sequenced material came from central memory CD4+ T cells from blood. The chain is built from TRBV6-5 and TRBJ2-5; D is ambiguous. This clonotype was sampled from a woman aged 18 to 35 in good health. The CDR3 DNA follows: TGTGCCAGCAGTTATTCTCTGTTGGGGACCCAGTACTTC. It specifies CASSYSLLGTQYF.